This T cell receptor (beta chain) stems from a study of blood T cell repertoires in COVID-19. Study-level background: Samples taken during acute and convalescent COVID-19 were collected in the United States, Italy and Spain. T cells, B-cell-depleted T cells, or PBMCs supplied cDNA or gDNA.

Repertoires were generated with immunoSEQ multiplex PCR, while TCRdb's copy carries only in-frame clones and drops some. This table has about 230,000 clones, 75% to 90% appearing once. Within 2 weeks before study entry, exposed participants met a COVID-19 case. The source of this sequence is a woman in her twenties or thirties who had been exposed to COVID-19. Sequenced sample: PBMCs or T cells enriched from blood (not recorded which).

The CDR3 DNA reads as TGTGCCAGCACGTTGGGGAGGACTAATGAAAAACTGTTTTTT. Encoded protein: CASTLGRTNEKLFF. The chain has TRBV2 and TRBJ1-4; D unresolved. Trimming removed 7 bases from V and 2 bases from J, with 11 bases in between. Germline CDR1 and CDR2: SNHLY and FYNNEI. CDR3 length: 14 amino acids. Complete variable domain (other parts from reference TRBV2 and TRBJ1-4): EPEVTQTPSHQVTQMGQEVILRCVPISNHLYFYWYRQILGQKVEFLVSFYNNEISEKSEIFDDQFSVERPDGSNFTLKIRSTKLEDSAMYFCASTLGRTNEKLFFGSGTQLSVL.